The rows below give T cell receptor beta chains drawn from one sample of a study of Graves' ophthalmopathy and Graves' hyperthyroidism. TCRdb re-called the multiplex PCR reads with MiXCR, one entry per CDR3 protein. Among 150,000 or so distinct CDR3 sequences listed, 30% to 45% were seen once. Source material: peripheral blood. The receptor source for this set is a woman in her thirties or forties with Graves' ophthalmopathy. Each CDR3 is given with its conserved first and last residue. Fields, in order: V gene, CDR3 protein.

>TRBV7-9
CASSLVRQLNTEAFF
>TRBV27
CASSLSVFGTASLNTEAFF
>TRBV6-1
CASSVSVYEQYF
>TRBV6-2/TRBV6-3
CASRPPGPHQPQHF
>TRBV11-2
CASSWWGGGSYEQYF
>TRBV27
CASSLFFRTEAFF
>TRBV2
CATDLWGSNTEAFF
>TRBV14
CASSQLTGGEETQYF
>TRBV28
CASSLIQGQENTIYF
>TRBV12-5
CASGSQYDPHEQYF
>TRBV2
CASIDPRRNQPQHF
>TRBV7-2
CASSPPWSEQYF
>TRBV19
CASRPDSRASYGYTF
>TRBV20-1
CSAMRQGEAKNIQYF
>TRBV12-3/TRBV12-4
CASGTRGGAEAFF
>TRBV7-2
CASSLGQPLTQPQHF
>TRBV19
CASSIGGPYGYTF
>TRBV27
CASGLDTGELFF
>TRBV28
CASSLSAAREQYF
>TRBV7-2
CASSSWNSGELFF
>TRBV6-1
CASSPKPRGVSEQYF
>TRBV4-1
CASSRGTGYTYGYTF
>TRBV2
CASSDTGVTNYGYTF
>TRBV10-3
CAISEASGRFYEQYF
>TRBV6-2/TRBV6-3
CASSYQANQPQHF
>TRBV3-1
CASLGGEADGYTF
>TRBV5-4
CASSLDRGGNYGYTF
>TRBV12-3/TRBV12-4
CASSLTRSGNTIYF
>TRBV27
CASSRGENTEAFF
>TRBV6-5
CASSSQGNGELFF
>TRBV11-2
CASSLVSGQTNQPQHF
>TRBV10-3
CATSLGETQYF
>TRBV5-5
CASSFPDSYEQYF
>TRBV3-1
CASSTRRQGTSPLHF
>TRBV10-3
CAIAGQGVPEAFF
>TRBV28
CASSSPGEDSGNTIYF
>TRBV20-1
CSARDPARGNSPLHF
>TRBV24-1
CATQGLAFYNEQFF
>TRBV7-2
CASSDRTGPPGYEQYF
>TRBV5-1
CASSLDRETYEQYF
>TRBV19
CASSRGLAGLETQYF
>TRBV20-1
CSARASAQPQHF
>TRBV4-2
CASSQGNNQPQHF
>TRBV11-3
CASSLYQGTEQYF
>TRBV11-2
CASSSLTSGGVSRETQYF
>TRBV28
CASSSGASLGYYGYTF
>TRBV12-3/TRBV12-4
CASSLIQVQGQYF
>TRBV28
CASSRGDSYEQYF
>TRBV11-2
CASSLGGQGVSGNTIYF
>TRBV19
CASDPQGGYGYTF
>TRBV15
CATSTQQGYNEQYF
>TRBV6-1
CATTQDGVYTEAFF
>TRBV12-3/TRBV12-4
CASSFVGGGETQYF
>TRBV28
CASSYGDYEQYF